This TCR beta chain was sequenced during a study of T cells in Graves' hyperthyroidism and ophthalmopathy. Study-wide results and limits: Prediction of ophthalmopathy progression came a median around 7.1 months pre-onset. In simple terms, a model built on 13 V-J features told ophthalmopathy apart from stable hyperthyroidism.

Remarks on this clonotype: Its antigen is not identified.

After removal of 3 bases from V and 6 bases from J, the junction contained 5 bases not matched to a gene. CDR1 and CDR2 from the germline V gene are SEHNR and FQNEAQ (reference sequence). The CDR3 consists of 15 residues. Exclusion followed for patients with uncontrolled infection, other autoimmune disease, pregnancy or lactation. TCR beta CDR3 sequences were amplified from RNA transcripts. During a first-round RT-PCR of the TCR CDR3, the HTBI primer set was used. TCRdb reanalysed the multiplex PCR reads using MiXCR and keeps one entry per CDR3 protein. The sample has some 250,000 distinct CDR3 sequences, more than 14% seen once.

This chain connects TRBV7-9 to TRBJ2-2, with 9 bases matching TRBD1. This receptor was identified in a woman aged 40 to 50 with Graves' hyperthyroidism that later progressed to Graves' ophthalmopathy. The sequenced material came from blood. CDR3 DNA: TGTGCCAGCAGCTTCCGGGACAGGGTCCCCGGGGAGCTGTTTTTT. Translated, it gives CASSFRDRVPGELFF.